These T cell receptor beta chains were read from a single sample in a study of identical twins. Each CDR3 protein gets one entry after TCRdb re-called the 5' RACE reads with MiXCR. Among 200,000 to 250,000 distinct CDR3 sequences, approximately 7.1% were seen once, and the ten largest hold 13% to 15%. The sample was also reused in another study, on T cells expressing NK-cell markers.

The sample consisted of CD8+ T cells sorted from blood. These receptors were taken from a woman aged 18-29 years in good health. The conserved cysteine and the conserved F or W are not part of the CDR3 here. A D gene is named only where the DNA matches it firmly.

cdr3_length: 11
v_call: TRBV6-1
d_call: .
cdr3_aa: ASKARQTETQY

cdr3_length: 12
v_call: TRBV10-3
d_call: .
cdr3_aa: AISSSQGSTEAF

cdr3_length: 13
v_call: TRBV14
d_call: .
cdr3_aa: ASSGWGGKNTEAF

cdr3_length: 12
v_call: TRBV11-2
d_call: TRBD2
cdr3_aa: ASSLGGRDNEQF

cdr3_length: 13
v_call: TRBV7-9
d_call: .
cdr3_aa: ASTWISSSTGELF

cdr3_length: 11
v_call: TRBV27
d_call: .
cdr3_aa: ASSLLSGWEQY

cdr3_length: 13
v_call: TRBV6-1
d_call: TRBD2
cdr3_aa: ASRLTSGSPDTQY

cdr3_length: 12
v_call: TRBV9
d_call: TRBD2
cdr3_aa: ASSVGAGDSEQF

cdr3_length: 13
v_call: TRBV10-1
d_call: TRBD1
cdr3_aa: ASREATGCLCEQY

cdr3_length: 14
v_call: TRBV4-2
d_call: .
cdr3_aa: ASSQGLIGTNNEQF

cdr3_length: 12
v_call: TRBV7-6
d_call: .
cdr3_aa: ASSLRGGADTQY

cdr3_length: 12
v_call: TRBV20-1
d_call: .
cdr3_aa: SATGGGGKNIQY

cdr3_length: 11
v_call: TRBV7-3
d_call: TRBD2
cdr3_aa: ASSSGGYNEQF

cdr3_length: 13
v_call: TRBV7-6
d_call: TRBD1
cdr3_aa: ASSRGTGANQPQH

cdr3_length: 8
v_call: TRBV20-1
d_call: .
cdr3_aa: SAVRYEQY

cdr3_length: 12
v_call: TRBV27
d_call: TRBD1
cdr3_aa: ASRWTGGIETQY

cdr3_length: 9
v_call: TRBV11-3
d_call: .
cdr3_aa: ASSVIETQY

cdr3_length: 8
v_call: TRBV6-2/TRBV6-3
d_call: .
cdr3_aa: ATWGAEQY

cdr3_length: 15
v_call: TRBV6-1
d_call: TRBD2
cdr3_aa: ASAGPRAGGSYNEQF

cdr3_length: 12
v_call: TRBV27
d_call: .
cdr3_aa: ASSLSWGTDTQY

cdr3_length: 10
v_call: TRBV29-1
d_call: .
cdr3_aa: SVQQGIGELF

cdr3_length: 14
v_call: TRBV12-3/TRBV12-4
d_call: .
cdr3_aa: AILNSGGLNPYEQY

cdr3_length: 12
v_call: TRBV6-2/TRBV6-3
d_call: .
cdr3_aa: ASSYRGVNTEAF

cdr3_length: 11
v_call: TRBV7-9
d_call: .
cdr3_aa: ASSSYRDYEQY

cdr3_length: 15
v_call: TRBV7-9
d_call: TRBD2
cdr3_aa: ASSPGVREGRTDTQY

cdr3_length: 8
v_call: TRBV6-5
d_call: .
cdr3_aa: ATFYREQY

cdr3_length: 11
v_call: TRBV20-1
d_call: .
cdr3_aa: SARDSLGAEQF

cdr3_length: 8
v_call: TRBV6-2/TRBV6-3
d_call: .
cdr3_aa: AIGETEAF

cdr3_length: 12
v_call: TRBV9
d_call: .
cdr3_aa: ASSPSPGLNIQY

cdr3_length: 15
v_call: TRBV6-5
d_call: TRBD1
cdr3_aa: ASSSQSWTGANYGYT

cdr3_length: 14
v_call: TRBV4-2
d_call: TRBD2
cdr3_aa: ASSQTTSGRQETQY

cdr3_length: 11
v_call: TRBV9
d_call: .
cdr3_aa: ASSPGVKSPLH

cdr3_length: 12
v_call: TRBV6-2/TRBV6-3
d_call: TRBD2
cdr3_aa: ASGPGLATDTQY

cdr3_length: 14
v_call: TRBV2
d_call: .
cdr3_aa: ASSEREQAFHNEQF

cdr3_length: 10
v_call: TRBV27
d_call: .
cdr3_aa: ASRFPTGELF

cdr3_length: 13
v_call: TRBV6-1
d_call: .
cdr3_aa: ASGIWGPSSYGYT

cdr3_length: 11
v_call: TRBV27
d_call: TRBD2
cdr3_aa: ASFPVGGETQY

cdr3_length: 11
v_call: TRBV27
d_call: .
cdr3_aa: ASRWGLSNEQF

cdr3_length: 12
v_call: TRBV2
d_call: .
cdr3_aa: ASSKGRHTDTQY

cdr3_length: 13
v_call: TRBV6-5
d_call: .
cdr3_aa: ASSYSSLRSYEQY

cdr3_length: 10
v_call: TRBV7-9
d_call: .
cdr3_aa: ASSPGRGAQY

cdr3_length: 11
v_call: TRBV7-2
d_call: .
cdr3_aa: ASSLVQKGGYT

cdr3_length: 13
v_call: TRBV4-1
d_call: TRBD1
cdr3_aa: ASSQDRQGVAEAF

cdr3_length: 19
v_call: TRBV3-1
d_call: TRBD2
cdr3_aa: ASSQSLLAGALPVHTDTQY

cdr3_length: 11
v_call: TRBV6-5
d_call: .
cdr3_aa: ASSYIGSYEQY

cdr3_length: 12
v_call: TRBV7-2
d_call: .
cdr3_aa: ASSLIIAKNIQY

cdr3_length: 11
v_call: TRBV9
d_call: .
cdr3_aa: ASSGGTENEQF

cdr3_length: 14
v_call: TRBV2
d_call: TRBD2
cdr3_aa: ASSQTLAGYYNEQF

cdr3_length: 14
v_call: TRBV27
d_call: TRBD1
cdr3_aa: ASRAGWGTGVNEQF

cdr3_length: 12
v_call: TRBV15
d_call: .
cdr3_aa: ATRASYGNSPLH

cdr3_length: 13
v_call: TRBV20-1
d_call: .
cdr3_aa: SATNYREGTDTQY

cdr3_length: 10
v_call: TRBV20-1
d_call: .
cdr3_aa: SARGAGEGYT

cdr3_length: 14
v_call: TRBV9
d_call: .
cdr3_aa: ASSGPPRGRTYEQY